This T cell receptor beta chain was obtained from a study of lymphopenia after photon versus proton radiotherapy. For this clone: What it binds is unknown.

Trimming shortened V by 5 bases and J by 8 bases, and 15 bases separated the two germline ends. Germline CDR1 is MNHNS and CDR2 is SASEGT. The CDR3 extends over 14 amino acids. Overall study results and limits: Photon-treated patients lost naive T cells and TCR diversity; proton-treated stayed stable.

Generated by immunoSEQ multiplex PCR, the TCRdb table keeps only in-frame clones and is missing some. The table has approximately 21,000 clones, approximately 81% seen once. The rearrangement links TRBV6-1 to TRBJ2-2; D not certain. This TCR derives from a man in his fifties or sixties with pancreatic cancer. Source: peripheral blood, taken from a patient treated with photon-based radiotherapy. The CDR3 spells CASSPRGTAGELFF. The CDR3 nucleotides read TGTGCCAGCAGTCCCAGAGGAACGGCGGGGGAGCTGTTTTTT.